This T cell receptor (beta chain) was retrieved from a study of T-cell reconstitution after alpha-beta-depleted transplantation in children. The TCRbeta library was prepared with unique molecular identifiers. TCRdb re-derived calls from the PCR reads in MiXCR, one entry per CDR3 protein. The sample lists some 640,000 distinct CDR3 sequences; 16% were seen once. Trimming took 0 bases from V and 6 from J, leaving 11 bases between them. CDR1 is DFQATT, CDR2 SNEGSKA, per germline (reference sequence). The CDR3 totals 14 residues. The sample here was PBMCs from the stem cell graft donor, taken from the stem cell graft. V gene TRBV20-1 combines with J gene TRBJ2-2; weak D call: TRBD1 (6 bases). The TCR was taken from a human donor who donated a stem cell graft to a child with acute myeloid leukemia. The CDR3 coding sequence is TGCAGTGCTAGAGATCAAAACAGGGCCGGGGAGCTGTTTTTT. Protein sequence: CSARDQNRAGELFF.